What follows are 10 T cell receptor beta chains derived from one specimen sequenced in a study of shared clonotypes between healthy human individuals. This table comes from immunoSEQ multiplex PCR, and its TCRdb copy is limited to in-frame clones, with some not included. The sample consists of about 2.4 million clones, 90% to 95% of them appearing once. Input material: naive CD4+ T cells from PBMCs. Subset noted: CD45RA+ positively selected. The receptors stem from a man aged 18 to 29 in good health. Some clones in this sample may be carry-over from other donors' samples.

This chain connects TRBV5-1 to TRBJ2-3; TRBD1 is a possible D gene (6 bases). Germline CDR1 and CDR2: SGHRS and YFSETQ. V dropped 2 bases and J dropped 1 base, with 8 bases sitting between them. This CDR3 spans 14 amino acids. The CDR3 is CASSFEGGTDTQYF. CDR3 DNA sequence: TGCGCCAGCAGCTTCGAGGGGGGCACAGATACGCAGTATTTT. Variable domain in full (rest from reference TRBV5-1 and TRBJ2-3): KAGVTQTPRYLIKTRGQQVTLSCSPISGHRSVSWYQQTPGQGLQFLFEYFSETQRNKGNFPGRFSGRQFSNSRSEMNVSTLELGDSALYLCASSFEGGTDTQYFGPGTRLTVL.

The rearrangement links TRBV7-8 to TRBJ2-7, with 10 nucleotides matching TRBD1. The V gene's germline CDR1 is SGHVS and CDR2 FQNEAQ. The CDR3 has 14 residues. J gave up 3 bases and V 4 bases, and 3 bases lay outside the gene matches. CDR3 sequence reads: CASSSRTGGYEQYF. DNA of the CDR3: TGTGCCAGCAGCTCCCGGACAGGGGGCTACGAGCAGTACTTC. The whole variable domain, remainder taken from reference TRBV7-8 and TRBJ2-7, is GAGVSQSPRYKVAKRGQDVALRCDPISGHVSLFWYQQALGQGPEFLTYFQNEAQLDKSGLPSDRFFAERPEGSVSTLKIQRTQQEDSAVYLCASSSRTGGYEQYFGPGTRLTVT.

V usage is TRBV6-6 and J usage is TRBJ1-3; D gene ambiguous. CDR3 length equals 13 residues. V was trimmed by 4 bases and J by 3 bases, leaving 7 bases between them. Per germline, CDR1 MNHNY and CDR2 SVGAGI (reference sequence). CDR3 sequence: CASSWYRGNTIYF. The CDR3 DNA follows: TGTGCCAGCAGTTGGTATCGTGGAAACACCATATATTTT.

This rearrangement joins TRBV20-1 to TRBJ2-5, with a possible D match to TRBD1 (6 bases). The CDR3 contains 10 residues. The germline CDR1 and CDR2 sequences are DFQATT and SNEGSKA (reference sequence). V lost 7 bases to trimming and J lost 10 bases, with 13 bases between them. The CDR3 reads CSGGQDVQYF. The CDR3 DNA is TGCAGTGGGGGACAAGATGTCCAGTACTTC.

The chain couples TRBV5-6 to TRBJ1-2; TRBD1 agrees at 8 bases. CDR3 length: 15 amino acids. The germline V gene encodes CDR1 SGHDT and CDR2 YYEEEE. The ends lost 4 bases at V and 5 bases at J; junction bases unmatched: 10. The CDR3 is CASSRDRQLGYGYTF. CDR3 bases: TGTGCCAGCAGCCGGGACAGGCAACTGGGGTATGGCTACACCTTC.

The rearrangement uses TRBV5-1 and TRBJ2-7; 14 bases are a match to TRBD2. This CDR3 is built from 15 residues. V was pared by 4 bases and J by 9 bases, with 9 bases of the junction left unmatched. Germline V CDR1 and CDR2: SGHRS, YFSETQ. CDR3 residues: CASSGGTSGSTGQYF. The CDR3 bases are TGCGCCAGCAGCGGAGGGACTAGCGGGAGTACTGGGCAGTACTTC. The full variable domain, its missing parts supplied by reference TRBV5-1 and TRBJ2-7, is KAGVTQTPRYLIKTRGQQVTLSCSPISGHRSVSWYQQTPGQGLQFLFEYFSETQRNKGNFPGRFSGRQFSNSRSEMNVSTLELGDSALYLCASSGGTSGSTGQYFGPGTRLTVT.

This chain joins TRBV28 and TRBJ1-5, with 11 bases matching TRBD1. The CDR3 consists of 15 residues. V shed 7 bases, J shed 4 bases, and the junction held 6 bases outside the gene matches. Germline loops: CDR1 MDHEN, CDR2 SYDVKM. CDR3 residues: CASTLGTGGNQPQHF. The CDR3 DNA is TGTGCCAGCACTCTTGGGACAGGGGGGAATCAGCCCCAGCATTTT.

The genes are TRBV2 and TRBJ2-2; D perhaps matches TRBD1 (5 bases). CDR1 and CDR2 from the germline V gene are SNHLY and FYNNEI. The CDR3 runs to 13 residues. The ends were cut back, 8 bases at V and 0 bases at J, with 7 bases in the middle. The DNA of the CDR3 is TGTGCCAGCCACAGGTCGAACACCGGGGAGCTGTTTTTT. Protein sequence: CASHRSNTGELFF. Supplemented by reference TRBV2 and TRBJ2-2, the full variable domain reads EPEVTQTPSHQVTQMGQEVILRCVPISNHLYFYWYRQILGQKVEFLVSFYNNEISEKSEIFDDQFSVERPDGSNFTLKIRSTKLEDSAMYFCASHRSNTGELFFGEGSRLTVL.

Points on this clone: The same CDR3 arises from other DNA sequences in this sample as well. CDR3 in DNA: TGCGCCAGCAGCTTCCCGGGCACTGGACAAGAGACCCAGTACTTC. Translating it yields CASSFPGTGQETQYF. The rearrangement links TRBV5-1 to TRBJ2-5; no firm D call. This CDR3 has 15 residues. V lost 2 bases and J 2 bases, leaving 13 bases between the germline ends. Germline V CDR1 and CDR2: SGHRS, YFSETQ.

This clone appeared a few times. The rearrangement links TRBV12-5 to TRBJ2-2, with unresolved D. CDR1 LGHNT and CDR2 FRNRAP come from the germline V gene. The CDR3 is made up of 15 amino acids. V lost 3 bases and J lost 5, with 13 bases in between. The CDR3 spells CASGFSPGPTGELFF. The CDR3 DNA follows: TGTGCTAGTGGTTTCTCGCCCGGGCCTACCGGGGAGCTGTTTTTT. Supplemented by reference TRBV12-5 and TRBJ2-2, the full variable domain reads DARVTQTPRHKVTEMGQEVTMRCQPILGHNTVFWYRQTMMQGLELLAYFRNRAPLDDSGMPKDRFSAEMPDATLATLKIQPSEPRDSAVYFCASGFSPGPTGELFFGEGSRLTVL.